This TCR beta chain emerged from a study of control samples from healthy donors and cancer patients. Profiled with immunoSEQ multiplex PCR; TCRdb holds only in-frame clones, not every one. The table records 54,000 or so clones, about 95% of them present only once. The clonotype comes from a young man in good health. Material for sequencing was blood.

The CDR3 loop reads CAWSGGAGSGELFF. CDR3 bases: TGTGCCTGGAGTGGCGGTGCGGGGTCCGGGGAGCTGTTTTTT. The rearrangement links TRBV30 to TRBJ2-2; D might be TRBD2 (6 bases). Germline V CDR1 and CDR2: GTSNPN, SVGIG (reference sequence). CDR3 length equals 14 residues. V dropped 1 base and J dropped 6 bases, with 12 bases sitting between them.